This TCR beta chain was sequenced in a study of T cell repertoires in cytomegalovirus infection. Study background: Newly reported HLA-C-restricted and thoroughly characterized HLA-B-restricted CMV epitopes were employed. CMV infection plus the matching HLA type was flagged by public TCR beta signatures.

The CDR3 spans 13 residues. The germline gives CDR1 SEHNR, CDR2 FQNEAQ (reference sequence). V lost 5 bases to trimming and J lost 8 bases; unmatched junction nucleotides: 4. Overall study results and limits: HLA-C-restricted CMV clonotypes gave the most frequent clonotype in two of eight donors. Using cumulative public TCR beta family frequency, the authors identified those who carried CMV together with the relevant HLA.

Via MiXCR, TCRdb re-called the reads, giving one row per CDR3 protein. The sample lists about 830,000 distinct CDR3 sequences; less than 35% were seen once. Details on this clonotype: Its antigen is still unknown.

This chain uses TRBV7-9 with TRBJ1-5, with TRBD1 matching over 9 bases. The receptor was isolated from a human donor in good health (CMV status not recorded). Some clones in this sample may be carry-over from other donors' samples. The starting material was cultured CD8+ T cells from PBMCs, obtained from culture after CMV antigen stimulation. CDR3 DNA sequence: TGTGCCAGCAGCGAGACAGGGGGGGAGCCCCAGCATTTT. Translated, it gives CASSETGGEPQHF.